Presented here are 22 T cell receptor beta chains from one specimen sequenced in a study of shared clonotypes between healthy human individuals (dated by TCRdb to 2018 to 2021). Libraries were prepared through the immunoSEQ multiplex PCR assay. TCRdb carries this immuneACCESS record with in-frame sequences only. Its versions omit some clonotypes, under half of them owing to an unresolved V gene in the studies checked, with the rest unexplained. The sample table records some 700,000 clones; roughly 91% of these occur just once. The ten most abundant clones make up 30% to 35% of the sample. Sequences were obtained from memory CD8+ T cells from PBMCs. Sample cell subset or site, as interpreted from the label and publication: CD45RO+ cells pooled with CCR7-negative TemRA cells. The receptors come from a man younger than 35 in good health. Some clones in this sample may be carry-over from other donors' samples.

The chain is built from TRBV9 and TRBJ2-2; 9 nucleotides match TRBD1. The CDR3 runs to 16 residues. Unmatched junction bases numbered 7, after V lost 4 bases and J lost 3 bases. The germline gives CDR1 SGDLS, CDR2 YYNGEE. The CDR3 nucleotides are TGTGCCAGCAGCACCAGGACAGGGGTGGACACCGGGGAGCTGTTTTTT. This gives the protein CASSTRTGVDTGELFF.

This clone was seen once. J is TRBJ2-3 and V is TRBV9, with D tentatively TRBD1 (6 bases). V lost 3 bases and J lost 0, with 11 bases in between. Germline lookup yields CDR1 SGDLS and CDR2 YYNGEE. The CDR3 runs 15 residues. CDR3 sequence reads: CASSEGTTSTDTQYF. The CDR3 DNA reads TGTGCCAGCAGCGAAGGGACAACTAGCACAGATACGCAGTATTTT.

This sequence joins TRBV10-3 and TRBJ2-2, with 13 bases that match TRBD2. In germline, CDR1 is ENHRY, CDR2 SYGVKD. This CDR3 is 16 amino acids long. V trimming: 4 bases; J trimming: 5 bases; junction bases outside the gene matches: 4. In DNA, the CDR3 is TGTGCCATCAGTGTTCCGGGACTAGCGGGAACCGGGGAGCTGTTTTTT. Translated: CAISVPGLAGTGELFF.

The chain has TRBV7-3 and TRBJ2-1, with 13 positions matching TRBD2. The CDR3 sequence is 16 residues long. The V segment lost 6 bases and the J segment 7 bases; nucleotides outside the gene matches: 9. The germline V gene has CDR1 SGHTA and CDR2 FQGTGA. CDR3 amino acids: CASRRGTSGNLNEQFF. CDR3 DNA: TGTGCCAGCAGGAGAGGGACTAGCGGGAATTTGAATGAGCAGTTCTTC.

The V call is TRBV27, the J call TRBJ2-7; 11 bases map to TRBD2. The CDR3 has 14 amino acids. The V gene's germline CDR1 is MNHEY and CDR2 SMNVEV (reference sequence). V dropped 3 bases and J dropped 5; count of bases not matched to a gene: 3. CDR3 amino acids: CASSLIAGGHEQYF. CDR3 sequence (DNA): TGTGCCAGCAGTTTGATAGCGGGAGGGCACGAGCAGTACTTC.

The chain employs TRBV9 and TRBJ2-5; unclear D gene. Germline V gives CDR1 SGDLS, CDR2 YYNGEE. The CDR3 loop spans 13 amino acids. V was clipped by 4 bases and J by 2 bases, with 9 bases between them. The CDR3 spells CASSTVNQETQYF. The CDR3 region has the DNA TGTGCCAGCAGCACGGTCAATCAAGAGACCCAGTACTTC. Based on the CDR3 plus reference TRBV9 and TRBJ2-5, the full variable domain is DSGVTQTPKHLITATGQRVTLRCSPRSGDLSVYWYQQSLDQGLQFLIQYYNGEERAKGNILERFSAQQFPDLHSELNLSSLELGDSALYFCASSTVNQETQYFGPGTRLLVL.

This clone showed up just a few times. The chain is built from TRBV6-1 and TRBJ1-1, with D tentatively TRBD1 (5 bases). The CDR3 covers 13 residues. The V and J ends lost 8 bases and 4 bases respectively, with 14 bases between them. Looked up from germline, CDR1 is MNHNS and CDR2 is SASEGT. The CDR3 bases are TGTGCCAGCCCCCCGCCCCAGGGCACTGAAGCTTTCTTT. Encoded protein: CASPPPQGTEAFF.

The rearrangement uses TRBV28 and TRBJ2-3; 7 bases line up with TRBD1. Germline lookup yields CDR1 MDHEN and CDR2 SYDVKM. The CDR3 is 15 residues long. V was clipped by 6 bases and J by 5 bases; unmatched bases: 11. The CDR3 here is CASRYRGRFGDTQYF. The CDR3 DNA sequence: TGTGCCAGCAGGTACAGGGGTCGGTTCGGAGATACGCAGTATTTT.

J is TRBJ2-2 and V is TRBV21-1; the table's D call, TRBD2, was not checked against the DNA. TRBV21-1 is flagged as a pseudogene. The CDR3 length is 16 residues. CDR3 DNA: TGTGCCAGCAGCAAAGAGGGCGGGATATCCACCGGGGAGCTGTTTTTT. Translation: CASSKEGGISTGELFF.

The V and J genes are TRBV7-3 and TRBJ2-1; TRBD2 matches at 9 bases. V lost 5 bases and J lost 8; bases outside the gene matches: 10. Germline-derived CDR1 and CDR2 are SGHTA and FQGTGA. There are 15 residues in the CDR3. DNA of the CDR3: TGTGCCAGCAGCCCCCAGCGGGAGGTATTTGATGAGCAGTTCTTC. This sequence encodes CASSPQREVFDEQFF.

This clone was detected only once. The chain uses TRBV28 and TRBJ1-6; 7 nucleotides line up with TRBD1. The germline V gene encodes CDR1 MDHEN and CDR2 SYDVKM. The CDR3 runs 14 residues. V was pared by 3 bases and J by 9 bases, with 5 bases of the junction left unmatched. CDR3 residues: CASSLQGGRSPLHF. The CDR3 coding sequence is TGTGCCAGCAGTTTGCAGGGGGGCCGTTCACCCCTCCACTTT.

Details on this clone: A read error may explain this, as a much larger clone is one base away. This sequence joins TRBV7-2 and TRBJ2-3; D is unclear. The CDR3 spans 10 residues. V dropped 6 bases and J dropped 5 bases, with 3 bases sitting between them. Germline lookup yields CDR1 SGHTA and CDR2 FQGNSA. The CDR3 DNA reads TGTGCCAGCAGGGGAGATACGCAGTATTTT. Protein: CASRGDTQYF.

This rearrangement joins TRBV5-4 to TRBJ2-2; D might be TRBD1 (6 bases). Germline V gene lookup returns CDR1 SGHNT and CDR2 YYREEE (reference sequence). The CDR3 length is 17 residues. V gave up 0 bases and J gave up 1 base, with 13 bases separating them. CDR3 nucleotide sequence: TGTGCCAGCAGCTTGGGACAGGCAAGCTTGAACACCGGGGAGCTGTTTTTT. Protein product: CASSLGQASLNTGELFF.

This chain joins TRBV6-5 and TRBJ1-1, with a weak D call TRBD1 (5 bases). Germline loops: CDR1 MNHEY, CDR2 SVGAGI. V lost 1 base, J lost 6 bases, and 12 bases lay in between. The CDR3 has 14 residues. As DNA, the CDR3 is TGTGCCAGCAGTTACTTACGAGGGGCGGCTGAAGCTTTCTTT. It codes for CASSYLRGAAEAFF.

The gene calls are TRBV10-3 and TRBJ2-1; D might be TRBD1 or TRBD2, each matching 5 bases. Trimming cost V 8 bases and J 5 bases, with 10 bases left between them. CDR1 ENHRY and CDR2 SYGVKD come from the germline V gene. The CDR3 extends over 12 amino acids. This chain's CDR3 is CAIGQGDNEQFF. CDR3 DNA: TGTGCCATCGGGCAGGGAGACAATGAGCAGTTCTTC.

The V and J genes are TRBV11-2 and TRBJ2-3, with D uncertain. The CDR3 has 14 residues. The germline CDR1 and CDR2 sequences are SGHAT and FQNNGV. V was shortened by 5 bases and J by 4 bases, with 13 bases between the two germline ends. The CDR3 loop reads CASSLLWGPDTQYF. CDR3 nucleotides: TGTGCCAGCAGCCTTCTGTGGGGTCCAGATACGCAGTATTTT.

The gene calls are TRBV7-9 and TRBJ2-5, with D perhaps TRBD2 (5 bases). The V gene's germline CDR1 is SEHNR and CDR2 FQNEAQ (reference sequence). CDR3 size: 16 residues. Between the trimmed V and J ends, which lost 0 bases and 5 bases, there was a span of 16 bases. Here the CDR3 reads CASSLAYRGLMETQYF. The CDR3 bases are TGTGCCAGCAGCTTAGCGTACCGGGGTCTCATGGAGACCCAGTACTTC.

V gene TRBV30 combines with J gene TRBJ2-1; a possible D gene is TRBD2 (6 bases). V lost 0 bases and J 8 bases, leaving 26 bases between the germline ends. Germline-derived CDR1 and CDR2 are GTSNPN and SVGIG (reference sequence). CDR3 length: 18 residues. The CDR3 region has the DNA TGTGCCTGGAGTGTAAATCGCCTAACGGGAGATCCTCGCGATGAGCAGTTCTTC. It translates to CAWSVNRLTGDPRDEQFF.

V is TRBV5-4 and J is TRBJ2-2; D gene unclear. Trimming removed 3 bases at V and 7 bases at J, with 13 bases between. Per germline, CDR1 SGHNT and CDR2 YYREEE (reference sequence). The CDR3 totals 14 residues. CDR3 nucleotides: TGTGCCAGCAGCTCCTACTGGGGTTTCGGGGAGCTGTTTTTT. Residues: CASSSYWGFGELFF.

The chain employs TRBV11-2 and TRBJ2-3, with 7 bases lining up with TRBD2. CDR1 is SGHAT and CDR2 is FQNNGV in the germline V gene. The trim removed 7 bases at V and 4 bases at J, leaving 11 bases unmatched. CDR3 length: 15 amino acids. Written as DNA, the CDR3 is TGTGCCAGCAAATTCTCAAGCGGGGTCGCAGATACGCAGTATTTT. Its translation is CASKFSSGVADTQYF. Filled out from reference TRBV11-2 and TRBJ2-3, the complete variable domain reads EAGVAQSPRYKIIEKRQSVAFWCNPISGHATLYWYQQILGQGPKLLIQFQNNGVVDDSQLPKDRFSAERLKGVDSTLKIQPAKLEDSAVYLCASKFSSGVADTQYFGPGTRLTVL.

This clone was seen just once. J is TRBJ1-2 and V is TRBV30; D gene ambiguous. Per the germline V gene, CDR1 is GTSNPN and CDR2 is SVGIG (reference sequence). The CDR3 sequence is 12 residues long. The V and J ends lost 3 bases and 3 bases respectively, with 8 bases between them. This chain's CDR3 is CAWRSSYYGYTF. CDR3 DNA: TGTGCCTGGAGATCCAGTTACTATGGCTACACCTTC.

The rearrangement uses TRBV11-3 and TRBJ2-2; 8 positions match TRBD1. This CDR3 is 14 amino acids long. In germline, CDR1 is SGHNT, CDR2 YENEEA. With 6 bases clipped from V and 5 bases from J, the junction kept 5 bases outside the gene matches. The CDR3 sequence: CASRGDRGTGELFF. The CDR3 DNA sequence: TGTGCCAGCAGGGGCGACAGGGGTACCGGGGAGCTGTTTTTT.